These 2 T cell receptor beta chains originate from one sample sequenced in a study of cytomegalovirus exposure and HLA in healthy donors. Sequencing used immunoSEQ multiplex PCR; TCRdb keeps in-frame clones, though not all of them. The top ten hold over 0.9% of the sample, which has some 290,000 clones, roughly 86% seen once. Sequenced: PBMCs. The origin of the receptors is a man aged 30 to 45 in good health and CMV-seronegative.

The chain uses TRBV5-1 and TRBJ2-7; the match to TRBD1 covers 7 bases. The CDR3 runs 12 residues. CDR1 SGHRS and CDR2 YFSETQ come from the germline V gene. V trimming: 7 bases; J trimming: 3 bases; junction bases outside the gene matches: 4. This chain's CDR3 is CASRDSYYEQYF. For the CDR3, the DNA is TGCGCCAGCCGGGACAGCTACTACGAGCAGTACTTC.

This rearrangement joins TRBV6-1 to TRBJ1-4, with D uncertain. The CDR3 contains 14 residues. The germline V gene encodes CDR1 MNHNS and CDR2 SASEGT. Trimming cost V 2 bases and J 10 bases, with 14 bases left between them. The CDR3 region has the DNA TGTGCCAGCAGTGAATTGCAGCGCCGGGGAAAACTGTTTTTT. Its translation: CASSELQRRGKLFF.